A selection of T cell receptor beta chains follows, all from one sample in a study of blood T cell repertoires in COVID-19. Here immunoSEQ multiplex PCR was the method, and the copy in TCRdb shows in-frame clones only, minus some. The sample holds a few hundred thousand clones, over 80% seen once. Sequencing input: peripheral blood. The origin of the receptors is a woman aged 50 to 65 with COVID-19, enrolled during active disease. Both conserved end residues are part of each CDR3. D genes are given only for firm matches. Where a row states a size, it is once, few, many or the class of an expanded clone; other rows omit it.

. . TRBJ2-1 TRBV11-2 TGTGCCAGCTCTTGGGCAATGCTCTCCTACAATGAGCAGTTCTTC CASSWAMLSYNEQFF
once . TRBJ1-1 TRBV7-9 TGTGCCAGCAGCTTAGACACACTAGCTGCGGCTTTCTTT CASSLDTLAAAFF
few . TRBJ1-2 TRBV19 TGTGCCAGTAGTATCGGGGTCGGGAGCTATGGCTACACCTTC CASSIGVGSYGYTF
. TRBD2 TRBJ2-3 TRBV19 TGTGCCAGTAGTTGGGGAGGGCCAGATACGCAGTATTTT CASSWGGPDTQYF
. TRBD2 TRBJ2-1 TRBV6-5 TGTGCCAGTACTAGCGGGAGGCTCAATGAGCAGTTCTTC CASTSGRLNEQFF
. TRBD1 TRBJ1-3 TRBV15 TGTGCCACCAGCAGAGATTCCCCGGGACAGGGGGCTTATAGCTCTGGAAACACCATATATTTT CATSRDSPGQGAYSSGNTIYF
. TRBD1 TRBJ2-3 TRBV7-9 TGTGCCAGCAGCTTAGCGAGGGGGCCAGGTAGCACAGATACGCAGTATTTT CASSLARGPGSTDTQYF
. . TRBJ2-3 TRBV7-3 TGTGCCAGCAGCTTGCAGGGACATAGCACAGATACGCAGTATTTT CASSLQGHSTDTQYF
. TRBD2 TRBJ2-3 TRBV11-2 TGTGCCAGCAGCTTGGGCCTAGCGGGAGGGGGGCTTGGAGATACGCAGTATTTT CASSLGLAGGGLGDTQYF
. . TRBJ2-1 TRBV24-1 TGTGCCACCTCCGGCGGTAGCTCCTACAATGAGCAGTTCTTC CATSGGSSYNEQFF
. TRBD1 TRBJ2-2 TRBV7-9 TGTGCCAGCAGCTTAAACAGGGGGCCCCCACGTGGGGAGCTGTTTTTT CASSLNRGPPRGELFF
. . TRBJ1-5 TRBV9 TGTGCCAGCAGCGCCGAAGAGGGATGGGATCAGCCCCAGCATTTT CASSAEEGWDQPQHF
. TRBD2 TRBJ2-1 TRBV2 TGTGCCAGCAGTGAAGGCGTAGCGGGAGGCGGCCATGAGCAGTTCTTC CASSEGVAGGGHEQFF
. . TRBJ2-6 TRBV11-2 TGTGCCAGCACCCGACCGAGGCCCTCTGGGGCCAACGTCCTGACTTTC CASTRPRPSGANVLTF
. . TRBJ1-2 TRBV6-6 TGTGCCAGCAGTGATTTTGGGGGCTTTGACTATGGCTACACCTTC CASSDFGGFDYGYTF
once TRBD1 TRBJ1-4 TRBV5-1 TGCGCCAGCAGCTTGGGGGACAGGACAACTAATGAAAAACTGTTTTTT CASSLGDRTTNEKLFF
. TRBD1 TRBJ1-2 TRBV28 TGTGCCAGCAGTGGGACAGGGCCCTATGGCTACACCTTC CASSGTGPYGYTF
. TRBD2 TRBJ2-1 TRBV7-9 TGTGCCAGCAGCTTATCAGGCGGTGGCGGGAGGACCAATGAGCAGTTCTTC CASSLSGGGGRTNEQFF
. TRBD1 TRBJ2-2 TRBV13 TGTGCCAGCAGCTCAGAAGGACAGGGGGCGAACACCGGGGAGCTGTTTTTT CASSSEGQGANTGELFF
. . TRBJ2-5 TRBV3-1/TRBV3-2 TGTGCCAGCAGCCTTTTTGGGGGCAGGCGGGAGACCCAGTACTTC CASSLFGGRRETQYF
. . TRBJ2-1 TRBV5-1 TGCGCCAGCAGCTTCGAGACTGGTTACAATGAGCAGTTCTTC CASSFETGYNEQFF
. TRBD1 TRBJ2-1 TRBV5-4 TGTGCCAGCAGCTTCGGCCAGGGGACAGGGGGTCCGTGGCAGTTCTTC CASSFGQGTGGPWQFF
. TRBD2 TRBJ2-1 TRBV18 TGTGCCAGCTCACCGCTAGCGGGAGGCGCCCACAATGAGCAGTTCTTC CASSPLAGGAHNEQFF
. TRBD1 TRBJ2-2 TRBV29-1 TGCAGCGTTGAGGGTGGGAACAGGGGGAGAACCGGGGAGCTGTTTTTT CSVEGGNRGRTGELFF
. TRBD2 TRBJ2-1 TRBV9 TGTGCCAGCAGCGTAGCGGCTAGCGGGCCTTACAATGAGCAGTTCTTC CASSVAASGPYNEQFF
once . TRBJ1-3 TRBV3-1/TRBV3-2 TGTGCCAGCAGCCAACGCCGGGGGTCGGGGGGAAACACCATATATTTT CASSQRRGSGGNTIYF
few . TRBJ1-5 TRBV6-4 TGTGCCAGCAGCAAGGACATTAGCAATCAGCCCCAGCATTTT CASSKDISNQPQHF
. . TRBJ2-2 TRBV5-4 TGTGCCAGCAGCTTAGCTTCCAACACCGGGGAGCTGTTTTTT CASSLASNTGELFF
. TRBD1 TRBJ1-6 TRBV4-1 TGCGCCAGCAGCCAAGCACAGGGGGTGTTTAATTCACCCCTCCACTTT CASSQAQGVFNSPLHF
. TRBD1 TRBJ2-4 TRBV30 TGTGCCTGGGGCTCAGGGGGATCGGCCAAAAACATTCAGTACTTC CAWGSGGSAKNIQYF
. . TRBJ1-3 TRBV27 TGTGCCAGCAGTTTTAGCTCTGGAAACACCATATATTTT CASSFSSGNTIYF
. TRBD1 TRBJ1-1 TRBV19 TGTGCCAGTAGGACAGGGGTGAACAGTGGTGAAGCTTTCTTT CASRTGVNSGEAFF
. TRBD2 TRBJ2-1 TRBV5-4 TGTGCCTCATACAGGGCCAGCGGGGGGCGCGGCGAGCAGTTCTTC CASYRASGGRGEQFF
. . TRBJ2-7 TRBV7-9 TGTGCCAGCAGCTTTGGAGCGGACCTTAGCGAGCAGTACTTC CASSFGADLSEQYF
. TRBD2 TRBJ2-2 TRBV3-1/TRBV3-2 TGTGCCAGCAGCCAAGAGGGGGGGATTGTCGCCGGGGAGCTGTTTTTT CASSQEGGIVAGELFF
. . TRBJ2-7 TRBV6-5 TGTGCCAGCTCCCGGGAGTTATCCTACGAGCAGTACTTC CASSRELSYEQYF
. . TRBJ2-5 TRBV7-2 TGTGCCAGCAGCTTATCGCGGGGAGAGACCCAGTACTTC CASSLSRGETQYF